One and the same sample provided the 23 T cell receptor beta chains below, sequenced in a study of T cell responses to AZD1222 COVID-19 vaccine. Sequencing was performed with immunoSEQ multiplex PCR; in TCRdb, only in-frame clones are kept and a portion is missing. The table has 65,000 to 85,000 clones, about 85% seen once; the top ten hold approximately 13%. Sequencing used peripheral blood, obtained on day 0 of AZD1222 vaccination. The receptors come from an adult in good health.

This clone was found once. V and J are TRBV4-1 and TRBJ1-2, with TRBD1 as a possible D gene (6 bases). This CDR3 contains 15 residues. Trimming cost V 5 bases and J 4 bases, with 17 bases left between them. Germline V gives CDR1 MGHRA, CDR2 YSYEKL. The CDR3 loop is CASSSWLGGPYGYTF. CDR3 nucleotide sequence: TGCGCCAGCAGCTCCTGGTTGGGGGGGCCCTATGGCTACACCTTC.

This clone was seen just once. This chain uses TRBV4-3 with TRBJ2-7, with 11 bases fitting TRBD2. The V and J ends lost 4 bases and 2 bases, in that order; junction bases with no gene match: 10. The CDR3 sequence is 17 residues long. Per the germline V gene, CDR1 is LGHNA and CDR2 is YSLEER. CDR3 loop: CASSRQFSGGAPYEQYF. CDR3 sequence (DNA): TGCGCCAGCAGCCGTCAATTTAGCGGGGGGGCCCCCTACGAGCAGTACTTC.

V is TRBV6-6 and J is TRBJ1-4; D is ambiguous. V dropped 2 bases and J dropped 4 bases, with 8 bases sitting between them. The CDR3 length is 14 residues. The germline V gene encodes CDR1 MNHNY and CDR2 SVGAGI (reference sequence). CDR3 bases: TGTGCCAGCAGTTACGCAGGAATTAATGAAAAACTGTTTTTT. This translates into CASSYAGINEKLFF.

Here the CDR3 DNA reads TGTGCCAGCTCACCTATCGAACAGGCGGGTAATGAAAAACTGTTTTTT. Translation: CASSPIEQAGNEKLFF. The J gene is TRBJ1-4, the V gene TRBV18; maybe TRBD1 (5 bases). Germline assignment: CDR1 KGHSH and CDR2 LQKENI. V lost 3 bases to trimming and J lost 4 bases, with 15 bases between them. The CDR3 loop spans 16 amino acids.

The chain combines TRBV6-5 with TRBJ1-1; 11 bases match TRBD1. With 0 bases clipped from V and 6 bases from J, the junction kept 0 bases outside the gene matches. In germline, CDR1 is MNHEY, CDR2 SVGAGI. CDR3 length: 14 amino acids. CDR3 residues: CASSYSDRGPEAFF. CDR3 bases: TGTGCCAGCAGTTACTCGGACAGGGGGCCTGAAGCTTTCTTT.

For the CDR3, the DNA is TGTGCCAGCAGCCCGGACACAAACTATGGCTACACCTTC. It specifies CASSPDTNYGYTF. This chain joins TRBV14 and TRBJ1-2, with a tentative D call TRBD1 (5 bases). V was clipped by 4 bases and J by 2 bases, with 8 bases between them. The CDR3 spans 13 residues. CDR1 is SGHDN, CDR2 FVKESK, per germline.

CDR3 DNA: TGTGCCAGCAGCACCCGGGACAGGGGTGTGGATACGCAGTATTTT. As protein: CASSTRDRGVDTQYF. The V call is TRBV9, the J call TRBJ2-3; 10 positions agree with TRBD1. Germline-derived CDR1 and CDR2 are SGDLS and YYNGEE. The V and J ends lost 4 bases and 6 bases, in that order; junction bases with no gene match: 8. CDR3 length: 15 residues. Together with reference TRBV9 and TRBJ2-3, the CDR3 gives the full variable domain: DSGVTQTPKHLITATGQRVTLRCSPRSGDLSVYWYQQSLDQGLQFLIQYYNGEERAKGNILERFSAQQFPDLHSELNLSSLELGDSALYFCASSTRDRGVDTQYFGPGTRLTVL.

The rearrangement uses TRBV12-3 or TRBV12-4 and TRBJ1-1; D ambiguous. The CDR3 runs 13 residues. V was clipped by 3 bases and J by 1 base, with 6 bases between them. CDR3 sequence: CASSLVGNTEAFF. CDR3 sequence (DNA): TGTGCCAGCAGTTTGGTCGGGAACACTGAAGCTTTCTTT.

Comments on this clone: The same CDR3 also results from other DNA sequences found in this sample. The V call is TRBV10-3, the J call TRBJ2-2; 11 bases line up with TRBD1. CDR3 size: 14 residues. V was clipped by 7 bases and J by 4 bases; unmatched bases: 2. In germline, CDR1 is ENHRY, CDR2 SYGVKD. Here the CDR3 reads CAIKGTGGTGELFF. In DNA form, the CDR3 reads TGTGCCATCAAAGGGACAGGGGGCACCGGGGAGCTGTTTTTT.

The V and J genes are TRBV7-9 and TRBJ1-2; D gene unclear. The V gene lost 4 bases and the J gene lost 5 bases, with 20 bases spanning the gap. CDR1 is SEHNR, CDR2 FQNEAQ, per germline (reference sequence). This CDR3 spans 16 amino acids. The CDR3 sequence is CASSYRPRSAWYGYTF. The CDR3 DNA reads TGTGCCAGCAGCTATCGTCCCAGGTCGGCCTGGTATGGCTACACCTTC.

The genes are TRBV5-1 and TRBJ2-3; 8 bases agree with TRBD1. This CDR3 region has 16 residues. CDR1 is SGHRS, CDR2 YFSETQ, per germline. J lost 3 bases, V lost 3 bases, and 9 bases had no gene match. CDR3 loop: CASSYHRTGRTDTQYF. The CDR3 DNA sequence: TGCGCCAGCAGCTACCACCGGACAGGGAGGACAGATACGCAGTATTTT. Full variable domain (missing parts from reference TRBV5-1 and TRBJ2-3): KAGVTQTPRYLIKTRGQQVTLSCSPISGHRSVSWYQQTPGQGLQFLFEYFSETQRNKGNFPGRFSGRQFSNSRSEMNVSTLELGDSALYLCASSYHRTGRTDTQYFGPGTRLTVL.

V is TRBV9 and J is TRBJ2-2, with 10 bases fitting TRBD2. The CDR3 runs to 17 residues. Trimming at V came to 4 bases and at J to 3 bases, leaving 9 bases not matched to a gene. Germline V gene sequence: CDR1 SGDLS, CDR2 YYNGEE. The CDR3 bases are TGTGCCAGCAGCCCCCGGATAGCGGGGGGTCACACCGGGGAGCTGTTTTTT. It codes for CASSPRIAGGHTGELFF.

The V and J genes are TRBV7-3 and TRBJ1-1; D is unresolved. This CDR3 has 15 amino acids. CDR1 SGHTA and CDR2 FQGTGA come from the germline V gene. V was shortened by 1 base and J by 0 bases, with 9 bases between the two germline ends. The CDR3 sequence is CASSLNIGLNTEAFF. The CDR3 DNA is TGTGCCAGCAGCTTAAATATTGGACTGAACACTGAAGCTTTCTTT.

The chain joins TRBV5-4 to TRBJ1-2; the match to TRBD1 covers 7 bases. This CDR3 is built from 15 residues. Unmatched junction bases numbered 6, after V lost 4 bases and J lost 0 bases. Germline assignment: CDR1 SGHNT and CDR2 YYREEE (reference sequence). CDR3 loop: CASSPGGLANYGYTF. The CDR3 nucleotides read TGTGCCAGCAGCCCAGGGGGTTTAGCTAACTATGGCTACACCTTC.

This rearrangement joins TRBV2 to TRBJ2-5; D is ambiguous. The germline V gene has CDR1 SNHLY and CDR2 FYNNEI. Trimming cost V 1 base and J 0 bases, with 12 bases left between them. The CDR3 has 16 residues. CDR3 sequence reads: CASSEGPSWYQETQYF. CDR3 sequence (DNA): TGTGCCAGCAGTGAAGGCCCAAGTTGGTACCAAGAGACCCAGTACTTC.

This clone was counted once. The rearrangement joins TRBV3-1 (or the pseudogene TRBV3-2) to TRBJ1-1, with D hard to call. Germline V lookup: CDR1 LGHDT, CDR2 YNNKEL (reference sequence). With 2 bases removed from V and 3 bases from J, the gap between germline ends came to 10 bases. The CDR3 runs to 14 residues. CDR3 loop: CASSQSSTDTEAFF. Here the CDR3 DNA reads TGTGCCAGCAGCCAAAGTTCTACCGACACTGAAGCTTTCTTT.

The chain carries TRBV10-2 and TRBJ1-1, with D possibly matching TRBD1 (6 bases). Trimming shortened V by 7 bases and J by 6 bases, and 15 bases separated the two germline ends. CDR3 length: 13 amino acids. Germline CDR1 and CDR2: WSHSY and SAAADI. CDR3 sequence reads: CASTVGAVPEAFF. CDR3 sequence (DNA): TGCGCCAGCACGGTGGGGGCGGTACCTGAAGCTTTCTTT.

The chain carries TRBV27 and TRBJ1-1; D gene unclear. Trimming cost V 5 bases and J 0 bases, with 13 bases left between them. From germline, CDR1 is MNHEY and CDR2 SMNVEV (reference sequence). There are 15 residues in the CDR3. The CDR3 coding sequence is TGTGCCAGCAGTCCCCGATGGTCCATGAACACTGAAGCTTTCTTT. Its translation: CASSPRWSMNTEAFF.

V usage is TRBV14 and J usage is TRBJ2-2, with D tentatively TRBD2 (6 bases). Germline V gene sequence: CDR1 SGHDN, CDR2 FVKESK. The CDR3 is made up of 14 amino acids. Trimming stripped 4 bases from V and 13 bases from J, with 19 bases between. The CDR3 DNA is TGTGCCAGCAGCCCCCCCCCAGACGGGACTCGGCTGTTTTTT. This sequence encodes CASSPPPDGTRLFF.

This clone came up a few times. The chain has TRBV6-5 and TRBJ2-5, with D perhaps TRBD2 (6 bases). CDR1 and CDR2 from the germline V gene are MNHEY and SVGAGI. The CDR3 extends over 13 amino acids. The CDR3 nucleotides read TGTGTATCTGCGGGGATGGTGGGAGAGACCCAGTACTTC. Protein sequence: CVSAGMVGETQYF.

V usage is TRBV11-2 and J usage is TRBJ1-1, with D perhaps matching TRBD1 (6 bases). Trimming left V 6 bases short and J 0 bases short, with 17 bases between. Germline V CDR1 and CDR2: SGHAT, FQNNGV. This CDR3 has 16 residues. Written as DNA, the CDR3 is TGTGCCAGCAGACTCGTGACCGGGACACTGAACACTGAAGCTTTCTTT. This sequence encodes CASRLVTGTLNTEAFF.

The V call is TRBV7-9, the J call TRBJ2-5, with TRBD2 matching over 7 bases. This CDR3 has 18 amino acids. Unmatched junction bases numbered 27, after V lost 11 bases and J lost 6 bases. The germline V gene encodes CDR1 SEHNR and CDR2 FQNEAQ (reference sequence). The CDR3 DNA reads as TGTGCCTGCGAGGGAGGGTGGAAAGCCGGACCGGTCGGAAAGACCCAGTACTTC. Translated: CACEGGWKAGPVGKTQYF.

This clone came up a few times. V gene TRBV15 combines with J gene TRBJ2-2; no definite D call. CDR1 is LNHNV and CDR2 is YYDKDF in the germline V gene (reference sequence). CDR3 length: 13 amino acids. V lost 0 bases and J 3 bases, leaving 2 bases between the germline ends. The CDR3 is CATSREDTGELFF. The CDR3 bases are TGTGCCACCAGCAGAGAAGACACCGGGGAGCTGTTTTTT. The full variable domain, rest sourced from reference TRBV15 and TRBJ2-2, is DAMVIQNPRYQVTQFGKPVTLSCSQTLNHNVMYWYQQKSSQAPKLLFHYYDKDFNNEADTPDNFQSRRPNTSFCFLDIRSPGLGDTAMYLCATSREDTGELFFGEGSRLTVL.